Listed below are T cell receptor beta chains from one sample, sequenced in a study of vaccination effects on CD4 cells after COVID-19. No antigen has been identified for these receptors. The table came from immunoSEQ multiplex PCR; TCRdb's copy has only in-frame clones and leaves some out. Among more than 30,000 clones, about four fifths were seen once, and the ten largest hold less than 3.5%. Sequenced here: CD4+ T cells from PBMCs cultured without peptide, sampled before COVID-19 vaccination. The receptor source for this set is a human donor who received a COVID-19 vaccine. Each CDR3 is given with its conserved first and last residue. Each record gives: clone size, J gene, D gene, V gene, CDR3 length, CDR3 DNA, CDR3 protein. A D gene is named only where the DNA matches it firmly. Clone size is shown for a subset of rows, as once, few, many or a class of expanded clone.

NA | TRBJ2-3 | TRBD2 | TRBV30 | 13 | TGTGCCTGGAGGATCAGCGGGGGCGATACGCAGTATTTT | CAWRISGGDTQYF
NA | TRBJ2-3 | TRBD2 | TRBV11-2 | 18 | TGTGCCAGCAGCTTAGCGGGACTAGCGGGGGGGCGAACAGATACGCAGTATTTT | CASSLAGLAGGRTDTQYF
NA | TRBJ1-4 | NA | TRBV5-1 | 14 | TGCGCCAGCAGCTTACAGACAACTAATGAAAAACTGTTTTTT | CASSLQTTNEKLFF
few | TRBJ1-1 | TRBD1 | TRBV27 | 15 | TGTGCCAGCAGTTACTCGACAGGGGGATGGACTGAAGCTTTCTTT | CASSYSTGGWTEAFF
NA | TRBJ1-5 | TRBD1 | TRBV30 | 15 | TGTGCCTGGAGTATGGGCAGGGGGTTAGGTCAGCCCCAGCATTTT | CAWSMGRGLGQPQHF
NA | TRBJ2-5 | TRBD2 | TRBV29-1 | 12 | TGCAGCGTTACTAGCGGTAAAGAGACCCAGTACTTC | CSVTSGKETQYF
NA | TRBJ1-2 | TRBD1 | TRBV12-5 | 14 | TGTGCTAGTGGTTGGGGGACAGGGTCCTATGGCTACACCTTC | CASGWGTGSYGYTF
NA | TRBJ2-5 | NA | TRBV10-1 | 14 | TGCGCCAGCAGTGAGTCCGCGGGACAAGAGACCCAGTACTTC | CASSESAGQETQYF
NA | TRBJ1-1 | NA | TRBV6-2/TRBV6-3 | 17 | TGTGCCAGCAGTTTCATAAGTCGGAGGGCGGATGCCACTGAAGCTTTCTTT | CASSFISRRADATEAFF
NA | TRBJ2-4 | NA | TRBV6-5 | 12 | TGTGCCGGCTTATGGGGACAAAACATTCAGTACTTC | CAGLWGQNIQYF
NA | TRBJ1-5 | NA | TRBV5-1 | 13 | TGCGCCAGCAGCCAGGAGGGGGGCCAGCCCCAGCATTTT | CASSQEGGQPQHF
NA | TRBJ1-1 | TRBD1 | TRBV5-4 | 16 | TGTGCCAGCAGCCGGGGGGGGGACAGGGGGCTAACTGAAGCTTTCTTT | CASSRGGDRGLTEAFF
NA | TRBJ2-1 | NA | TRBV7-2 | 13 | TGTGCCAGCAGCTTAGCGCCTTCTCGGGAGCAGTTCTTC | CASSLAPSREQFF
NA | TRBJ2-1 | NA | TRBV27 | 15 | TGTGCCAGCACATCCAACGGGGCGTCCTACAATGAGCAGTTCTTC | CASTSNGASYNEQFF
NA | TRBJ1-4 | NA | TRBV2 | 12 | TGTGCCACCCTGGGAGGGGATGAAAAACTGTTTTTT | CATLGGDEKLFF
few | TRBJ2-2 | TRBD1 | TRBV28 | 16 | TGTGCCAGCAGTCCAACAGGGGTGGTGAACACCGGGGAGCTGTTTTTT | CASSPTGVVNTGELFF
NA | TRBJ2-3 | NA | TRBV11-3 | 13 | TGTGCCAGCAGTCCAGGGGGGTTGGATACGCAGTATTTT | CASSPGGLDTQYF
NA | TRBJ1-5 | NA | TRBV18 | 16 | TGTGCCAGCTCAACACAGGGCTCCGGTAGCAATCAGCCCCAGCATTTT | CASSTQGSGSNQPQHF
NA | TRBJ2-3 | TRBD1 | TRBV7-3 | 17 | TGTGCCAGCAGCTTAACAGGGACAGGGGAAAGTAGAGATACGCAGTATTTT | CASSLTGTGESRDTQYF
NA | TRBJ2-5 | NA | TRBV4-3 | 14 | TGCGCCAGCAGCCAAGAGAGGGGGCGGGGGACCCAGTACTTC | CASSQERGRGTQYF